This entry concerns a single T cell receptor beta chain. Its matching antigen is unknown. V was clipped by 7 bases and J by 0 bases, with 10 bases between them. CDR1 is PRHDT, CDR2 FYEKMQ, per germline (reference sequence). This CDR3 is 14 amino acids long. The data originate from a study of CD8+ T cells in alopecia areata. Alopecia areata patients gave lesional scalp punch biopsies and peripheral blood samples. PBMCs provided sorted CD4+ and CD8+ T cells. Study conclusions and caveats: Between patients, shared TCR sequences were less clear than in mice. This was possibly due in part to HLA diversity in the patient population. Resident alphabeta T cells of normal skin are also sequenced in scalp samples.

Sequencing relied on a cDNA template that was reverse transcribed from extracted RNA. Produced via immunoSEQ multiplex PCR; TCRdb's table is partial and in-frame only. This sample has over 100,000 clones; around 49% occur once, and the top ten carry 18%. This specimen consisted of CD8+ T cells sorted from blood, obtained at week 0. This sequence joins TRBV13 and TRBJ2-1; D unclear. The TCR originated in a human donor with alopecia areata. The CDR3, as DNA: TGTGCCAGCAAGAACGGAGCCTCCTACAATGAGCAGTTCTTC. Its translation: CASKNGASYNEQFF.